These 9 T cell receptor beta chains were all obtained from the same sample, sequenced in a study of cytomegalovirus exposure and HLA in healthy donors. The study ran its PCR with 60 Vbeta and 13 Jbeta primers. Sequencing was performed with immunoSEQ multiplex PCR; in TCRdb, only in-frame clones are kept and a portion is missing. Of 120,000 to 150,000 clones in the sample, around three quarters were seen once. Material for sequencing was PBMCs. The source is a man younger than 45 in good health and CMV-seronegative.

The genes are TRBV18 and TRBJ1-4; 7 bases are shared with TRBD1. CDR1 is KGHSH, CDR2 LQKENI, per germline. Trimming took 8 bases from V and 2 from J; bases not matched to a gene: 5. CDR3 length: 14 amino acids. CDR3 sequence reads: CASNPGQTNEKLFF. The DNA of the CDR3 is TGTGCCAGCAATCCGGGACAGACTAATGAAAAACTGTTTTTT.

The CDR3 coding sequence is TGCGCCAGCAGCAGGGACAGGGTGGACACCGGGGAGCTGTTTTTT. Its translation: CASSRDRVDTGELFF. The genes are TRBV5-1 and TRBJ2-2; 9 bases match TRBD1. V trimming: 4 bases; J trimming: 3 bases; junction bases outside the gene matches: 4. The CDR3 runs to 15 residues. The germline CDR1 and CDR2 sequences are SGHRS and YFSETQ.

The V gene is TRBV10-3, the J gene TRBJ2-2, with 11 nucleotides matching TRBD2. CDR3 length: 18 residues. Germline loops: CDR1 ENHRY, CDR2 SYGVKD. Trimming cost V 6 bases and J 6 bases; bases outside gene matches: 15. CDR3 in amino acids: CAISHLFKTSGVAGELFF. The CDR3 DNA sequence: TGTGCCATCAGCCATCTATTTAAGACTAGCGGGGTGGCCGGGGAGCTGTTTTTT.

This clone was seen only a few times. The chain joins TRBV20-1 to TRBJ1-1; D is unclear. This CDR3 spans 11 amino acids. Trimming pared 4 bases from V and 9 bases from J, leaving 12 bases between. Germline CDR1 and CDR2: DFQATT and SNEGSKA (reference sequence). The DNA for the CDR3 is TGCAGTGCTAACTCACCCGAAAAAGCTTTCTTT. Translating gives CSANSPEKAFF.

This clone has only one observation. The chain recombines TRBV19 with TRBJ2-1, with 10 bases identical to TRBD2. The germline gives CDR1 LNHDA, CDR2 SQIVND (reference sequence). The CDR3 has 16 residues. V lost 2 bases and J lost 5; bases outside the gene matches: 6. The DNA of the CDR3 is TGTGCCAGTAGTATACTAGCGGGAGTATTGCACAATGAGCAGTTCTTC. The encoded protein is CASSILAGVLHNEQFF.

This clone is a singleton in its sample. This chain links TRBV28 with TRBJ2-1; weak D call: TRBD2 (6 bases). This CDR3 is 15 amino acids long. Germline assignment: CDR1 MDHEN and CDR2 SYDVKM. V was pared by 5 bases and J by 2 bases, with 13 bases between. The CDR3 region is CASSPAGRTYNEQFF. The DNA of the CDR3 is TGTGCCAGCAGTCCAGCGGGTAGAACCTACAATGAGCAGTTCTTC.

This clone was observed a handful of times. Here the CDR3 DNA reads TGTGCCACCAGCAGGGGTACAGGAGATGGCTACACCTTC. Its protein is CATSRGTGDGYTF. The chain has TRBV15 and TRBJ1-2; a possible D gene is TRBD1 (5 bases). Trimming cost V 3 bases and J 6 bases, with 11 bases left between them. CDR1 is LNHNV, CDR2 YYDKDF, per germline (reference sequence). There are 13 residues in the CDR3. The full variable domain, with the rest looked up from reference TRBV15 and TRBJ1-2, is DAMVIQNPRYQVTQFGKPVTLSCSQTLNHNVMYWYQQKSSQAPKLLFHYYDKDFNNEADTPDNFQSRRPNTSFCFLDIRSPGLGDTAMYLCATSRGTGDGYTFGSGTRLTVV.

This clone was picked up a small number of times. V usage is TRBV28 and J usage is TRBJ1-1; D unresolved. Per germline, CDR1 MDHEN and CDR2 SYDVKM. The CDR3 is 12 amino acids. V was trimmed by 2 bases and J by 3 bases, leaving 4 bases between them. The CDR3 sequence is CASSLPDTEAFF. In DNA, the CDR3 is TGTGCCAGCAGTTTACCTGACACTGAAGCTTTCTTT.

The rearrangement joins TRBV19 to TRBJ1-2, with TRBD1 as a possible D gene (5 bases). The CDR3 totals 14 residues. Trimming removed 3 bases from V and 4 bases from J, with 12 bases in between. Germline CDR1 reads LNHDA; CDR2 reads SQIVND (reference sequence). CDR3 protein: CASSMEGRGYGYTF. CDR3 bases: TGTGCCAGTAGTATGGAGGGTAGGGGCTATGGCTACACCTTC.